This record looks at one TCR beta chain sequence and its context. The sample originates from a study of blood T cell repertoires in COVID-19. The method was immunoSEQ multiplex PCR; TCRdb's version includes in-frame clones alone and lacks a portion of them. The profile covers about 88,000 clones, with roughly nine tenths appearing a single time and roughly 1.8% taken by the ten largest. CDR1 SGHRS and CDR2 YFSETQ come from the germline V gene. CDR3 length: 16 residues. V dropped 0 bases and J dropped 2 bases, with 14 bases sitting between them. Sequences were obtained from peripheral blood. V usage is TRBV5-1 and J usage is TRBJ1-1; weak D call: TRBD1 (5 bases). The receptor was isolated from a human donor with active COVID-19. The donor label of this sample is uncertain. Here the CDR3 reads CASSLAGGHQNTEAFF. The CDR3 nucleotides read TGCGCCAGCAGCTTGGCCGGCGGACACCAAAACACTGAAGCTTTCTTT.